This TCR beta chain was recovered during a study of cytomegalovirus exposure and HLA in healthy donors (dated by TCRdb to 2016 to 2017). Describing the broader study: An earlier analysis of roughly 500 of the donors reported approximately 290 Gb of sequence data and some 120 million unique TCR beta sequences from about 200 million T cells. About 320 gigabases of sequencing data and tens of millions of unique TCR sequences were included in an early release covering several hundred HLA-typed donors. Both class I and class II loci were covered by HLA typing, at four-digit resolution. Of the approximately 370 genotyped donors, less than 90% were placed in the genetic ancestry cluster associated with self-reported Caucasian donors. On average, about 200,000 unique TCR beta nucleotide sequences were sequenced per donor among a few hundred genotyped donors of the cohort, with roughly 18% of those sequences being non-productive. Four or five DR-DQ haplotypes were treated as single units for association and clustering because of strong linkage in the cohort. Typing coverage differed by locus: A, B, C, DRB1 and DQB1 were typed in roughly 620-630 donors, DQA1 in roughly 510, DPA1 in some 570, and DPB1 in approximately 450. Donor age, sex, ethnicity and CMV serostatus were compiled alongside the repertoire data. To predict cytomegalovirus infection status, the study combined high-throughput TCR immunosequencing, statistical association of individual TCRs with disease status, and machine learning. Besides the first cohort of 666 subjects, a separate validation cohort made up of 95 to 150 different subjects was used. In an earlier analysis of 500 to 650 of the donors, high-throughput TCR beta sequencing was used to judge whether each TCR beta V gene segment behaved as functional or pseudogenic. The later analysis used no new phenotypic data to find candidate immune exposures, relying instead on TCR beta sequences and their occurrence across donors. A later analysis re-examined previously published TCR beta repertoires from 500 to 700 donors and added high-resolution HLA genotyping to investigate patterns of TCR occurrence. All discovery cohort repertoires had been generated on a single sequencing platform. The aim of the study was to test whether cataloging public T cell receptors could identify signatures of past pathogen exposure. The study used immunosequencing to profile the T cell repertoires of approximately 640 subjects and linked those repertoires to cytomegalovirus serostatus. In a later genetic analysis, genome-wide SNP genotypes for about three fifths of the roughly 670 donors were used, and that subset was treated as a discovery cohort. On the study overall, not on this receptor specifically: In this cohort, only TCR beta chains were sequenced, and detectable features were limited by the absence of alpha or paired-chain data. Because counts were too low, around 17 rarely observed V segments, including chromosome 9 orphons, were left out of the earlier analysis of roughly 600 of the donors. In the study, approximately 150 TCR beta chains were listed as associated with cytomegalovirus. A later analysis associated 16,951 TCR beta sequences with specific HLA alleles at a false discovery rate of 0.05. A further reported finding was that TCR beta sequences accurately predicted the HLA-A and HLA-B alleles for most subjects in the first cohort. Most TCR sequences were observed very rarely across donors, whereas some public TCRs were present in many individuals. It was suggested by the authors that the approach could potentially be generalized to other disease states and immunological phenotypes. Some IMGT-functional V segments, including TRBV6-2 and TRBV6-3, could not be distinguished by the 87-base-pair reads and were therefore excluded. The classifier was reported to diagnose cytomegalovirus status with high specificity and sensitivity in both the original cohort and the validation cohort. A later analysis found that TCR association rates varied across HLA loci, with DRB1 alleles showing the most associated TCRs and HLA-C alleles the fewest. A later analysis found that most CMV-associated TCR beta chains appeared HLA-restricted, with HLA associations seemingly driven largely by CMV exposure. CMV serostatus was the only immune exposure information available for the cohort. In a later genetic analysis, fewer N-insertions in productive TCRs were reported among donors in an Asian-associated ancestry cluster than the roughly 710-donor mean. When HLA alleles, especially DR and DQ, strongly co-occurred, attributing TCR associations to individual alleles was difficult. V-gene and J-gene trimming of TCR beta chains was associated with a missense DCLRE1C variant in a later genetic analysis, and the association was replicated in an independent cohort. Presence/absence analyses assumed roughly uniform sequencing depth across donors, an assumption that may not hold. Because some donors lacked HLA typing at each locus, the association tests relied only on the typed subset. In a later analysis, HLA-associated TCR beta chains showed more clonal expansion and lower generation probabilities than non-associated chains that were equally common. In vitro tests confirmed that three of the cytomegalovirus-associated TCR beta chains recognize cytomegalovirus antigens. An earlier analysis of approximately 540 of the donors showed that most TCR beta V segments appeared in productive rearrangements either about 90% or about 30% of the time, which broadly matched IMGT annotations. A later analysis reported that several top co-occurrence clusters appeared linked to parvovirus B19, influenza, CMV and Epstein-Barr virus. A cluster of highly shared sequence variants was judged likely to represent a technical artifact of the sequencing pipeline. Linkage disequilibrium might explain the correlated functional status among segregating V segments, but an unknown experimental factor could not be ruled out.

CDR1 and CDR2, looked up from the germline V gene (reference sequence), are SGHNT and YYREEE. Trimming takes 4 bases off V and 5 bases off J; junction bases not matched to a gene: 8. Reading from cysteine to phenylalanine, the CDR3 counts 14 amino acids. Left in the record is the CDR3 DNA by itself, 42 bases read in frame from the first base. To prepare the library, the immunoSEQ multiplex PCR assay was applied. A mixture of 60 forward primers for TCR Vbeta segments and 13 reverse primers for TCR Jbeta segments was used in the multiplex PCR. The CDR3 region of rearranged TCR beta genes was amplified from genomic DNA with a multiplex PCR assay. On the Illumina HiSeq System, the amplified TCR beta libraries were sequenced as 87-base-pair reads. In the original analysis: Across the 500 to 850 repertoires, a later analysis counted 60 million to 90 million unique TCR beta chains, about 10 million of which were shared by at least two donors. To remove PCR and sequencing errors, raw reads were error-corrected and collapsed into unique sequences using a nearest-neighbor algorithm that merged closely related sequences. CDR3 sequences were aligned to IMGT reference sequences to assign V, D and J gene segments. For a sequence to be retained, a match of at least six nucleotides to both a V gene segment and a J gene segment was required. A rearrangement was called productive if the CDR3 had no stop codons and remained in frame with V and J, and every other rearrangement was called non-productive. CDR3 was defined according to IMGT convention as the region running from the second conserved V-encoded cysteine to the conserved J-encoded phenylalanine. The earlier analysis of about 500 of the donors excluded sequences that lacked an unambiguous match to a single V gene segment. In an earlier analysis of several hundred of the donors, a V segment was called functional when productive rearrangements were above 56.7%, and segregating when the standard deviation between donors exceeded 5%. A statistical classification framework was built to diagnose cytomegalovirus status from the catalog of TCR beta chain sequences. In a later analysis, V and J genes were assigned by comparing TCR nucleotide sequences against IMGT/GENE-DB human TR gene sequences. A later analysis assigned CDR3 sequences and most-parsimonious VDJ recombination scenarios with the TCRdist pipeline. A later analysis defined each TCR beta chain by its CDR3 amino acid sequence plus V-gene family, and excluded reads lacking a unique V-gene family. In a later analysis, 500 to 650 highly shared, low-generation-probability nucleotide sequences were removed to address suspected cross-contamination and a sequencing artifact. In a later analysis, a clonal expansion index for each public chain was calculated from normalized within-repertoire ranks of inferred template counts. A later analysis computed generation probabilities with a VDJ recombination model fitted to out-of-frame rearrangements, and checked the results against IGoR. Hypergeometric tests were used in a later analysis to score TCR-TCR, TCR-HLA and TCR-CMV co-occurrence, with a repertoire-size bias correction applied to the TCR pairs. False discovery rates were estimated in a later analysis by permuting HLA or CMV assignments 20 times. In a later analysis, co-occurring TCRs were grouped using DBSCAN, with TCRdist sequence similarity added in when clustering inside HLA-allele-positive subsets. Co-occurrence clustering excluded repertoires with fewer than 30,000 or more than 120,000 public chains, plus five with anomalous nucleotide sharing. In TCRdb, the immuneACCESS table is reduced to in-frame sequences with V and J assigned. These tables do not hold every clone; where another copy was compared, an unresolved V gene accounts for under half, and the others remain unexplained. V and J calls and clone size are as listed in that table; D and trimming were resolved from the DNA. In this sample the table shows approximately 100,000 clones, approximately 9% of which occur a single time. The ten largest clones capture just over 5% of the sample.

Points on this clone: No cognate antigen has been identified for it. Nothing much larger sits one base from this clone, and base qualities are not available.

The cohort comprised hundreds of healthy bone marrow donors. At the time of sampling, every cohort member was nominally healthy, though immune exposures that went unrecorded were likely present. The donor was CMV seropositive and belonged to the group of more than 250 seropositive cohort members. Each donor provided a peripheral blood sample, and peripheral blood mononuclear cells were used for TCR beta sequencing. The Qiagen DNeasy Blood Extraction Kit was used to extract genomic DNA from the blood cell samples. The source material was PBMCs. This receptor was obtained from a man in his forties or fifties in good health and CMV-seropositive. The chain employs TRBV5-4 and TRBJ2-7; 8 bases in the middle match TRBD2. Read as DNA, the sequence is TGTGCCAGCAGCCCGGGGGGGCGGGACCACGAGCAGTACTTC. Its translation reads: CASSPGGRDHEQYF. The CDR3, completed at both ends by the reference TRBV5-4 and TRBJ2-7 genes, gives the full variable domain ETGVTQSPTHLIKTRGQQVTLRCSSQSGHNTVSWYQQALGQGPQFIFQYYREEENGRGNFPPRFSGLQFPNYSSELNVNALELDDSALYLCASSPGGRDHEQYFGPGTRLTVT.